This T cell receptor (beta chain) was observed in a study of control samples from healthy donors and cancer patients. The repertoire was sequenced with immunoSEQ multiplex PCR; TCRdb's copy has only in-frame clones and lacks some. Here the sample spans some 9,500 clones, roughly 91% being singletons. The germline CDR1 and CDR2 sequences are LGHDT and YNNKEL (reference sequence). V gave up 5 bases and J gave up 4 bases, with 11 bases separating them. The CDR3 is 13 amino acids. The receptor's source is a man aged 60 to 69 with colorectal cancer. The genes are TRBV3-1 (or the pseudogene TRBV3-2) and TRBJ1-2; no clear D. The specimen was PBMCs. This CDR3 reads CASSNDKSYGYTF. In nucleotides, the CDR3 is TGTGCCAGCAGCAACGACAAAAGCTATGGCTACACCTTC.